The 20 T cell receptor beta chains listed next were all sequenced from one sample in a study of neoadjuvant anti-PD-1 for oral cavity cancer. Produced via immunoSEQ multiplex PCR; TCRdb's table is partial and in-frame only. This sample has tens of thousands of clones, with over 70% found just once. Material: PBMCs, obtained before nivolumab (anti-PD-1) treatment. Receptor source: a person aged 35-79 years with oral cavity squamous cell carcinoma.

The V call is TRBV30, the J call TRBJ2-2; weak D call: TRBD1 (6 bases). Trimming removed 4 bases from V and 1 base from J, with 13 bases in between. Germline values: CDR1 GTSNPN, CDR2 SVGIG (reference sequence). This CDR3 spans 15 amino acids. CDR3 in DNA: TGTGCCTGGAACTCCGGACAGCTGAACACCGGGGAGCTGTTTTTT. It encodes CAWNSGQLNTGELFF. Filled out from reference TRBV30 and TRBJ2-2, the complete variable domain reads SQTIHQWPATLVQPVGSPLSLECTVEGTSNPNLYWYRQAAGRGLQLLFYSVGIGQISSEVPQNLSASRPQDRQFILSSKKLLLSDSGFYLCAWNSGQLNTGELFFGEGSRLTVL.

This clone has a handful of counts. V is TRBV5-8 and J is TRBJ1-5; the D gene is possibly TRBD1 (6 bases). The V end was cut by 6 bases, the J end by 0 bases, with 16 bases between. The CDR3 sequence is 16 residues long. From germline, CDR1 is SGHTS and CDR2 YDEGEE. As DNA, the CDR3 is TGTGCCAGCAACCTGAGGACAGACCATAGCAATCAGCCCCAGCATTTT. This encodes CASNLRTDHSNQPQHF.

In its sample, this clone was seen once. The DNA of the CDR3 is TGTGCCAGCGAGGCGGGACAGGGGCCCTACGAGCAGTACTTC. Translation gives CASEAGQGPYEQYF. The rearrangement links TRBV6-1 to TRBJ2-7; 10 nucleotides agree with TRBD1. The CDR3 has 14 amino acids. Germline V gene sequence: CDR1 MNHNS, CDR2 SASEGT. The junction had 6 bases not matched to a gene; V was cut back by 8 bases and J by 2 bases.

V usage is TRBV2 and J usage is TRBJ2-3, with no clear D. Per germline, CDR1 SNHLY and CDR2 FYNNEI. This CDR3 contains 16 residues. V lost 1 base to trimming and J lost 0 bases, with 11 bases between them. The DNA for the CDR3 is TGTGCCAGCAGTGAAGACCAGTATGCTAGCACAGATACGCAGTATTTT. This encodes CASSEDQYASTDTQYF.

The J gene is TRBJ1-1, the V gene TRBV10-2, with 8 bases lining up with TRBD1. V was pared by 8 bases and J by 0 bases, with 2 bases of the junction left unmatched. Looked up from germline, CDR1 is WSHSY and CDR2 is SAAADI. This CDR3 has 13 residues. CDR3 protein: CASLTGVNTEAFF. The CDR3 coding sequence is TGCGCCAGCCTGACAGGGGTGAACACTGAAGCTTTCTTT.

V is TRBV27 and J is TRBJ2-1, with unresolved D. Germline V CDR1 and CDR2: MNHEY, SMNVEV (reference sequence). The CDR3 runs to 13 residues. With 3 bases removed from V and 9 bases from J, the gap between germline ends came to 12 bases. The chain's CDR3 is CASSFSGRSEQFF. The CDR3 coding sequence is TGTGCCAGCAGTTTTTCCGGTCGATCTGAGCAGTTCTTC.

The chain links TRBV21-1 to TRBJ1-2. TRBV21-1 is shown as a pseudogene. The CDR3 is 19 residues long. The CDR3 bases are TGTGCCAGCAGCAAAGAGAGCCTGGGGATCAGGAAATCTAACTATGGCTACACCTTC. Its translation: CASSKESLGIRKSNYGYTF.

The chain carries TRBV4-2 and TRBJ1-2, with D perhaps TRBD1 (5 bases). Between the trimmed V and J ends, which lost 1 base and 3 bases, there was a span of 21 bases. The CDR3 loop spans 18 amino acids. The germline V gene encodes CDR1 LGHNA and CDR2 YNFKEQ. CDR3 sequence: CASSQAPGTPTRYYGYTF. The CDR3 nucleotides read TGTGCCAGCAGCCAAGCGCCGGGGACCCCTACCCGCTACTATGGCTACACCTTC.

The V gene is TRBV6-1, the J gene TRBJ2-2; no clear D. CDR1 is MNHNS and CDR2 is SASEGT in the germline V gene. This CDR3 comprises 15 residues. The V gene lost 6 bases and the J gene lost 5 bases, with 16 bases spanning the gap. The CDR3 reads CASRSVDLGTGELFF. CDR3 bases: TGTGCCAGCAGGTCGGTCGACCTAGGTACCGGGGAGCTGTTTTTT.

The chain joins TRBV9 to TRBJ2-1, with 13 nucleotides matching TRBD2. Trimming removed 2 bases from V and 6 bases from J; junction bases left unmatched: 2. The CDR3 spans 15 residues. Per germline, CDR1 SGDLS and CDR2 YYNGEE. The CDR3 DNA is TGTGCCAGCAGCGTCAGACTAGCGGGAGGCAATGAGCAGTTCTTC. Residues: CASSVRLAGGNEQFF.

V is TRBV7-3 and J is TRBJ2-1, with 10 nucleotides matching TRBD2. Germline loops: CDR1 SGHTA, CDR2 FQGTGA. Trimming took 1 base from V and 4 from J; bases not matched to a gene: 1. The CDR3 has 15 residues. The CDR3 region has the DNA TGTGCCAGCAGCTTAAAACTAGCGGGATACAATGAGCAGTTCTTC. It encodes CASSLKLAGYNEQFF.

The CDR3 bases are TGTGCCAGTAGTATAGGGACGGGGGCAGATACGCAGTATTTT. Encoded protein: CASSIGTGADTQYF. The chain is built from TRBV19 and TRBJ2-3; a possible D gene is TRBD2 (6 bases). The CDR3 consists of 14 residues. V gave up 1 base and J gave up 4 bases, with 9 bases separating them. Germline values: CDR1 LNHDA, CDR2 SQIVND (reference sequence). Based on the CDR3 plus reference TRBV19 and TRBJ2-3, the full variable domain is DGGITQSPKYLFRKEGQNVTLSCEQNLNHDAMYWYRQDPGQGLRLIYYSQIVNDFQKGDIAEGYSVSREKKESFPLTVTSAQKNPTAFYLCASSIGTGADTQYFGPGTRLTVL.

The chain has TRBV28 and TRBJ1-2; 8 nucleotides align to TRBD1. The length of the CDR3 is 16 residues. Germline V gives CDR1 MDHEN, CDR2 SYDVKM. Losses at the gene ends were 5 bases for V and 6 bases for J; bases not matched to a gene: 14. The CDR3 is CASSPSRGRGRDGYTF. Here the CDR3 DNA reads TGTGCCAGCAGTCCCTCCCGCGGCAGGGGGCGCGATGGCTACACCTTC.

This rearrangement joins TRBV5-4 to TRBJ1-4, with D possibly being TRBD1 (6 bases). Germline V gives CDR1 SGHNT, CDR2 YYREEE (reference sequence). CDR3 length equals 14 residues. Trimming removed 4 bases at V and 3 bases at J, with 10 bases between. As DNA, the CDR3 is TGTGCCAGCAGCCTCCGGACAGCTAATGAAAAACTGTTTTTT. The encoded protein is CASSLRTANEKLFF.

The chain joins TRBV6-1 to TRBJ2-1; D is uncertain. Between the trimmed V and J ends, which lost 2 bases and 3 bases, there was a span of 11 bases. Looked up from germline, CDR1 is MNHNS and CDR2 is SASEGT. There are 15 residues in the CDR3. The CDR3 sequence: CASSETALVYNEQFF. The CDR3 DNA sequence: TGTGCCAGCAGTGAAACGGCACTTGTCTACAATGAGCAGTTCTTC.

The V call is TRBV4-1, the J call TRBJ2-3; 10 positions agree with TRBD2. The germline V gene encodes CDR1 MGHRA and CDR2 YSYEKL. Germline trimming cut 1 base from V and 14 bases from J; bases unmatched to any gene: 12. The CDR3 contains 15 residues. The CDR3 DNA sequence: TGCGCCAGCAGCCAAGTGGTATTAGCGGGAGGCCTTAGGTATTTT. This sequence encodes CASSQVVLAGGLRYF.

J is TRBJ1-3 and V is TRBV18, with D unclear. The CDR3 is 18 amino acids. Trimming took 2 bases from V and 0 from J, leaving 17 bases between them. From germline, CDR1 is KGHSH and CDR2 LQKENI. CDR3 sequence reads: CASSPDPRVGGSGNTIYF. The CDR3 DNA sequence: TGTGCCAGCTCACCAGACCCCCGGGTGGGCGGCTCTGGAAACACCATATATTTT.

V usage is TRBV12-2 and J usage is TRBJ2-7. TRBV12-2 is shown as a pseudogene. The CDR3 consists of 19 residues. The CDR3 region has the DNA TGTGCAAGTCGCCGAGATGTGGTCAATGGCCCGCCTCCTTCCTACGAGCAGTACTTC. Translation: CASRRDVVNGPPPSYEQYF.

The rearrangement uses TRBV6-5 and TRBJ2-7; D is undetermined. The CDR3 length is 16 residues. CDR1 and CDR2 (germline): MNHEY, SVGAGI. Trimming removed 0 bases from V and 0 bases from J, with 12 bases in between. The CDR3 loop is CASSYSIGGDSYEQYF. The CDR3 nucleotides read TGTGCCAGCAGTTACTCGATTGGTGGGGACTCCTACGAGCAGTACTTC.

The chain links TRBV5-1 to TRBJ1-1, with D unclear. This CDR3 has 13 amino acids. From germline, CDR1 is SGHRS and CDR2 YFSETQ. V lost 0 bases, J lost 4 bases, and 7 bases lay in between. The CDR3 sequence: CASSLGSSTEAFF. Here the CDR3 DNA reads TGCGCCAGCAGCTTGGGGAGTTCCACTGAAGCTTTCTTT.